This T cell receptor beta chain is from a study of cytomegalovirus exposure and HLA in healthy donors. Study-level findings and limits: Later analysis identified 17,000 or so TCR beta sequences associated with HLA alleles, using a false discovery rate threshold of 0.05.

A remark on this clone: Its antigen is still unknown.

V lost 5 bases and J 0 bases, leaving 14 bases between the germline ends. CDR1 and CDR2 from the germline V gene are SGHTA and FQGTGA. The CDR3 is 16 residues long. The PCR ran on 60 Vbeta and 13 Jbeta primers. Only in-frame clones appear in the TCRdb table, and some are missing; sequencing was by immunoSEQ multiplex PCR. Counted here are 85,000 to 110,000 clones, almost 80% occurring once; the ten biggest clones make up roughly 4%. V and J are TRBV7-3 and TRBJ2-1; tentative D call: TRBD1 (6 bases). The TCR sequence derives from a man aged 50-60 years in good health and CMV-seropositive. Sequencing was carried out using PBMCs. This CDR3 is CASSKSRGSSYNEQFF. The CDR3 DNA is TGTGCCAGCAGCAAAAGCAGGGGAAGCTCCTACAATGAGCAGTTCTTC.